This T cell receptor (beta chain) was captured in a study of siplizumab effects on memory and regulatory T cells. Study-wide points: Roughly 75-95% of dividing CD4+ or CD8+ clones were without an attributable naive or memory phenotype.

Sequencing was performed with immunoSEQ multiplex PCR; in TCRdb, only in-frame clones are kept and a portion is missing. The profile shows around 480 clones, about two thirds of them singletons. Comments on this clone: Its cognate antigen is unknown.

Trimming took 0 bases from V and 3 from J, leaving 10 bases between them. Germline V gene lookup returns CDR1 MNHEY and CDR2 SVGAGI. The CDR3 covers 15 residues. Over a period of over five days at 37 degrees C, the mixed lymphocyte reaction cells were cocultured. The chain couples TRBV6-5 to TRBJ2-3, with D unresolved. The origin of this receptor is a human donor in good health; the cells came from an allogeneic mixed lymphocyte reaction. Sequencing was done on a sample of CFSE-low (dividing) CD8+ T cells sorted from an allogeneic mixed lymphocyte reaction. CDR3 in amino acids: CASSYSSGGTDTQYF. CDR3 DNA sequence: TGTGCCAGCAGTTACTCTTCTGGCGGTACAGATACGCAGTATTTT.